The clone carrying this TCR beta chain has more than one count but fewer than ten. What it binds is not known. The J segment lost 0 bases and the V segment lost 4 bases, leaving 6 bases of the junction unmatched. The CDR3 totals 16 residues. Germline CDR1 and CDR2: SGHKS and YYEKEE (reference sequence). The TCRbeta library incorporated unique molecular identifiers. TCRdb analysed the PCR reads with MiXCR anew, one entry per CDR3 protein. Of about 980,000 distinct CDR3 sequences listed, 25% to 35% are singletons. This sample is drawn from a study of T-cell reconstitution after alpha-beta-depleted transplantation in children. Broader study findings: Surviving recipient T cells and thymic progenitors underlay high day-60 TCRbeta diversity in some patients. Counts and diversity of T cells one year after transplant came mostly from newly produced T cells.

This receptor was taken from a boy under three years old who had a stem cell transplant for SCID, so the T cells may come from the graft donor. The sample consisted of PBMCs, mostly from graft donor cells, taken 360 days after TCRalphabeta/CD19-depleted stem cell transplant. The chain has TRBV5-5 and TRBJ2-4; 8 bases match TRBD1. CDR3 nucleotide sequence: TGTGCCAGCAGCCCGCAGGGGGCCCTAGCCAAAAACATTCAGTACTTC. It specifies CASSPQGALAKNIQYF.